This T cell receptor (beta chain) was recovered during a study of cytomegalovirus exposure and HLA in healthy donors. While unrecorded immune exposures were likely, the donors were nominally healthy when sampled. The length of the CDR3 is 16 residues. V shed 0 bases and J shed 0 bases, with 10 bases lying between them. Germline CDR1 LGHNA, CDR2 YNFKEQ. This clone was seen only once. No antigen is known for it. Study-wide findings and caveats: CMV serostatus was the sole immune exposure data available.

The PCR was carried out with 60 Vbeta primers and 13 Jbeta primers. The table came from immunoSEQ multiplex PCR; TCRdb's copy has only in-frame clones and leaves some out. The sample includes 200,000 or so clones, 75% to 85% of them seen just once. The specimen was PBMCs. This clonotype was obtained from a girl aged 5-17 years in good health and CMV-seronegative. The chain recombines TRBV4-2 with TRBJ2-3, with a weak D call TRBD2 (6 bases). The DNA of the CDR3 is TGTGCCAGCAGCCAAGATTGGGCGGGAAGCACAGATACGCAGTATTTT. This codes for CASSQDWAGSTDTQYF.